This T cell receptor beta chain was sequenced during a study of blood T cell repertoires in COVID-19. Germline CDR1 LNHDA, CDR2 SQIVND (reference sequence). J was trimmed by 5 bases and V by 6 bases; bases with no gene match: 14. The CDR3 is 17 residues long. Clones were read by immunoSEQ multiplex PCR, and TCRdb kept only the in-frame ones, dropping some. The sample shows under 80,000 clones, more than 85% of them seen only once. Sample: peripheral blood. The sequence was obtained from an older man with active or convalescent COVID-19. V gene TRBV19 combines with J gene TRBJ2-1; 9 bases match TRBD1. As DNA, the CDR3 is TGTGCCAGTAGCCCCACCCCCGGACAGGGGTACCACAATGAGCAGTTCTTC. Protein product: CASSPTPGQGYHNEQFF.